This TCR beta chain stems from a study of T cell changes during pregnancy in multiple sclerosis. Trimming stripped 5 bases from V and 4 bases from J, with 12 bases between. Germline values: CDR1 MNHEY, CDR2 SVGAGI. The CDR3 runs 13 residues. Clones were read by immunoSEQ multiplex PCR, and TCRdb kept only the in-frame ones, dropping some. The sample contains about 20,000 clones, roughly nine tenths of which appear only once. The sequences come from CD8+ T cells from peripheral blood mononuclear cells, collected in the third trimester of pregnancy. This TCR derives from a female donor in good health, enrolled as a control in a pregnancy study. This sequence joins TRBV6-5 and TRBJ2-7; D ambiguous. CDR3 coding DNA: TGTGCCAGCAGTCGGCGGCATCCTTACGAGCAGTACTTC. Residues: CASSRRHPYEQYF.